This T cell receptor beta chain was obtained from a study of T cell repertoires and HLA-DP antigens. Study details: One alloantigen had about nine groove amino acid differences from self, the other one.

Points on this clone: Its antigen is undetermined.

The germline V gene has CDR1 LGHNA and CDR2 YSLEER. The CDR3 consists of 17 residues. Trimming removed 3 bases at V and 7 bases at J, with 24 bases between. The primer mix covered 54 TRBV segments and 13 TRBJ segments. Sequenced by immunoSEQ multiplex PCR; TCRdb stores in-frame clones only, minus some. There are about 89,000 clones in the sample; more than 75% occur only once, and about 1.8% lies in the top ten. This rearrangement joins TRBV4-3 to TRBJ2-5; D ambiguous. The sequence derives from a man aged 45-65 years in good health and CMV-seronegative. Sequences were obtained from CD4+ T cells from PBMCs. CDR3 in amino acids: CASSHGISGGGRGTQYF. The DNA for the CDR3 is TGCGCCAGCAGCCACGGTATATCCGGCGGTGGGCGTGGGACCCAGTACTTC.